This TCR beta chain is from a study of cytomegalovirus exposure and HLA in healthy donors. Both 60 Vbeta primers and 13 Jbeta primers went into the PCR. Some clones are missing from TCRdb's copy, which holds only in-frame ones; the method was immunoSEQ multiplex PCR. The sample has 270,000 or so clones; 86% are singletons. From germline, CDR1 is KGHSH and CDR2 LQKENI. Trimming pared 6 bases from V and 4 bases from J, leaving 19 bases between. The CDR3 runs 16 residues. Regarding the study as a whole: One later analysis reportedly identified an Asian-associated ancestry cluster that showed fewer N-insertions than the roughly 600-donor mean.

With regard to this clone: No antigen is known for it.

Sequencing was carried out using PBMCs. This sequence joins TRBV18 and TRBJ1-3; TRBD1 might be the D (6 bases). The source of this sequence is a man aged 35-49 years in good health and CMV-seropositive. The CDR3 is CASSFGTPSTGNTIYF. In nucleotides, the CDR3 is TGTGCCAGCTCGTTCGGGACACCAAGTACCGGAAACACCATATATTTT.